This T cell receptor beta chain was profiled in a study of memory CD4+ T cells and cytomegalovirus serostatus (dated by TCRdb to about 2019). A note on the overall study: The cohort included around 33 healthy adults from Belgium, of whom 9 were CMV seropositive and about 25 were CMV seronegative. CD4+ memory TCRbeta repertoires of a Belgian cohort with known cytomegalovirus serostatus were sequenced in order to replicate a published TCR-based CMV serostatus classifier.

A FACSAria II was used to sort memory CD4+ T cells, defined as single viable CD3+CD4+CD8-CD45RO+ cells. CMV serostatus was determined with a Roche Elecsys assay detecting serum IgG against CMV pp150, pp28, p38 and p52. After the samples were thawed, total CD4+ T cells were enriched through positive selection using CD4 magnetic microbeads. Samples originated from another study that specifically interrogated the CD4+ T cell memory repertoire. Peripheral blood mononuclear cells were isolated and cryopreserved following standard operating procedures; serum was stored at -80 °C. CD3-PerCP (BW264/56), CD4-APC (RPA-T4), CD45RO-PE (UCHT1) and CD8-Pacific Orange (3B5) antibodies were used for staining, and non-viable cells were excluded with Sytox blue. The Quick-DNA Microprep Kit was used to extract genomic DNA from the sorted cells. TCRbeta DNA was amplified with the immunoSEQ hsTCRbeta kit following the manufacturer's protocol. TCRbeta libraries were sequenced on an Illumina MiSeq instrument. The published analysis was carried out like this. After out-of-frame sequences were removed, 2,204,828 distinct TCRbeta sequences remained, averaging around 66,000 per individual. Each individual was scored by the count of 150 to 200 previously reported CMV-associated TCRbeta sequences and the total productive distinct TCRbeta count. A beta-binomial model was reimplemented in Python, and scikit-learn random forests with default parameters were trained on data from the US cohort. Classifier performance on the Belgian cohort was summarized as median AUC with percentile confidence intervals over 10,000 bootstrap iterations. The clones in this table, taken by TCRdb from immuneACCESS, are in-frame only. Not every clone is retained; where verified, under half of the shortfall comes from an unresolved V gene, and the cause of the rest is unknown. V and J calls and clone size are given by that table; D and trimming were obtained from the DNA. This sample gives around 61,000 clones in total; roughly 87% of them show up just once. The top ten clonotypes cover approximately 0.4% of the sample.

CDR1 and CDR2, per the germline V gene, are SGHTA and FQGNSA. At the junction V is shortened by 2 bases and J by 6 bases, with 5 bases in between. The CDR3, from cysteine to phenylalanine, totals 11 residues. The sequence is cut down to CDR3 DNA, 33 bases in frame from base 1. Concerning this clone itself: Its antigen is still unknown. No base-level quality is on record; no much larger clone is a single base apart.

What the research found in general, with its limitations: Only CD4+CD45RO+ memory cells were sequenced, in contrast to the original study, which included naive and memory CD4+ and CD8+ populations. Of 170 or so previously reported CMV-associated TCRbeta sequences, approximately 70 appeared in the CD4+ memory repertoires, each in one to five individuals. CMV serostatus prediction reached a median bootstrapped AUC of about 0.96 with the original framework and just under 0.92 with a US-trained random forest. On the Belgian cohort, the classifier built on the original framework reached a median bootstrapped AUC of around 0.95, with a 95% CI of 0.76-1.00. The results were read as suggesting that the CMV-associated TCR signature is, for the most part, present in the CD4+ memory repertoire.

The sequence is built from TRBV7-2 and TRBJ2-7; no D gene can be assigned with confidence. The origin of this receptor is an adult in good health and CMV-seronegative. The sample taken for sequencing was memory CD4+ T cells from blood. Here is the DNA: TGTGCCAGCAGCTTAAGTGGCGAGCAGTACTTC. Its protein is CASSLSGEQYF.